The 24 T cell receptor beta chains below come from one sample, sequenced in a study of tumour-infiltrating T cells in Burkitt lymphoma. The table came from immunoSEQ multiplex PCR; TCRdb's copy has only in-frame clones and leaves some out. The table includes roughly 15,000 clones, roughly 75% detected once. The specimen was tumor tissue. These receptors all come from a human donor with diffuse large B-cell lymphoma.

The J gene is TRBJ2-2, the V gene TRBV5-6; possible D gene TRBD2, 5 bases. Between the trimmed V and J ends, which lost 3 bases and 8 bases, there was a span of 11 bases. Germline V gene data show CDR1 as SGHDT and CDR2 as YYEEEE. The CDR3 has 13 residues. The CDR3 loop reads CASSSTGIGELFF. The CDR3 DNA reads TGTGCCAGCAGCTCAACGGGGATTGGGGAGCTGTTTTTT.

J is TRBJ1-2 and V is TRBV14; 7 positions agree with TRBD1. The CDR3 has 13 residues. Germline CDR1 and CDR2: SGHDN and FVKESK. Unmatched junction bases numbered 5, after V lost 6 bases and J lost 4 bases. CDR3 nucleotide sequence: TGTGCCAGCAGAAAACAGGGGACCTATGGCTACACCTTC. Amino acids: CASRKQGTYGYTF.

Regarding this clone: Other nucleotide sequences in the sample specify the same CDR3. The chain links TRBV9 to TRBJ2-1, with TRBD2 matching over 13 bases. The CDR3 covers 17 residues. The germline CDR1 and CDR2 sequences are SGDLS and YYNGEE. J gave up 12 bases and V 0 bases, and 12 bases lay outside the gene matches. The CDR3 DNA sequence: TGTGCCAGCAGCGTAGAAAAGGGACTAGCGGGGCAACTTAGGCAGTTCTTC. The encoded protein is CASSVEKGLAGQLRQFF.

Relative to its sample, this clone is medium-sized. This chain joins TRBV7-2 and TRBJ2-7; D ambiguous. The CDR3 covers 14 residues. The V end lost 3 bases, the J end lost 4 bases, and 13 bases lay between the germline ends. Germline assignment: CDR1 SGHTA and CDR2 FQGNSA. CDR3 sequence: CASSLIQVRYEQYF. Here the CDR3 DNA reads TGTGCCAGCAGCTTGATCCAGGTTAGGTACGAGCAGTACTTC.

In its sample, this clone was seen a few times. Other nucleotide sequences from this sample produce the same CDR3. The J gene is TRBJ2-1, the V gene TRBV4-1; D tentatively fits TRBD1 or TRBD2 (5 bases each). This CDR3 spans 16 amino acids. V was shortened by 0 bases and J by 0 bases, with 9 bases between the two germline ends. Germline lookup yields CDR1 MGHRA and CDR2 YSYEKL. The CDR3 loop reads CASSQEAGSSYNEQFF. The DNA of the CDR3 is TGCGCCAGCAGCCAAGAAGCAGGGAGCTCCTACAATGAGCAGTTCTTC.

This sequence joins TRBV30 and TRBJ1-1; TRBD1 matches at 8 bases. J lost 2 bases, V lost 5 bases, and 4 bases had no gene match. The germline V gene encodes CDR1 GTSNPN and CDR2 SVGIG (reference sequence). CDR3 length: 13 amino acids. Written as DNA, the CDR3 is TGTGCCTGGCGTGACAGGGGTAACACTGAAGCTTTCTTT. This codes for CAWRDRGNTEAFF.

The rearrangement links TRBV7-9 to TRBJ1-5, with TRBD1 as a possible D gene (5 bases). The germline V gene has CDR1 SEHNR and CDR2 FQNEAQ (reference sequence). There are 14 residues in the CDR3. Trimming removed 3 bases at V and 3 bases at J, with 9 bases between. The CDR3 DNA sequence: TGTGCCAGCAGCTTGGGGCAGTCCAATCAGCCCCAGCATTTT. Protein sequence: CASSLGQSNQPQHF.

This clone appeared once. The chain has TRBV19 and TRBJ2-3; D is perhaps TRBD2 (6 bases). Trimming shortened V by 5 bases and J by 2 bases, and 17 bases separated the two germline ends. Germline V gene lookup returns CDR1 LNHDA and CDR2 SQIVND (reference sequence). This CDR3 region has 16 residues. The CDR3 DNA is TGTGCCAGTAGTGCATACGGGGGACTCCTCACAGATACGCAGTATTTT. Translated: CASSAYGGLLTDTQYF.

This clone was seen only a few times. This chain links TRBV28 with TRBJ1-1; D unresolved. The V gene lost 1 base and the J gene lost 1 base, with 10 bases spanning the gap. CDR1 MDHEN and CDR2 SYDVKM come from the germline V gene. CDR3 size: 15 residues. CDR3 region: CASSLSVVRNTEAFF. CDR3 bases: TGTGCCAGCAGTTTATCGGTGGTGAGGAACACTGAAGCTTTCTTT.

The rearrangement joins TRBV5-1 to TRBJ2-7; no clear D. CDR1 and CDR2 (germline): SGHRS, YFSETQ. The CDR3 loop spans 14 amino acids. V was clipped by 0 bases and J by 2 bases, with 9 bases between them. CDR3 residues: CASSLEGLTYEQYF. In DNA form, the CDR3 reads TGCGCCAGCAGCTTGGAGGGTCTCACCTACGAGCAGTACTTC.

The chain couples TRBV12-5 to TRBJ1-1; TRBD1 matches at 7 bases. J was trimmed by 5 bases and V by 7 bases; bases with no gene match: 10. The CDR3 is 14 residues long. Germline V gene sequence: CDR1 LGHNT, CDR2 FRNRAP. Written as DNA, the CDR3 is TGTGCTAGTGCCCTTGACAGGGAAATTACTGAAGCTTTCTTT. Encoded protein: CASALDREITEAFF.

The chain employs TRBV28 and TRBJ2-1; TRBD2 aligns across 7 bases. Germline assignment: CDR1 MDHEN and CDR2 SYDVKM. The CDR3 length is 20 residues. Trimming took 6 bases from V and 1 from J; bases not matched to a gene: 21. CDR3 protein: CASSLVLSGYKERSYNEQFF. The CDR3 DNA reads as TGTGCCAGCAGCCTTGTGCTTAGCGGGTATAAAGAAAGGTCCTACAATGAGCAGTTCTTC.

In its sample, this clone was seen once. The V and J genes are TRBV9 and TRBJ1-1; 8 nucleotides agree with TRBD1. The CDR3 extends over 14 amino acids. V shed 6 bases and J 1 base; nucleotides not matched to a gene: 5. Germline lookup yields CDR1 SGDLS and CDR2 YYNGEE. The DNA of the CDR3 is TGTGCCAGCAACCGGGACAGGAGGAACACTGAAGCTTTCTTT. Protein sequence: CASNRDRRNTEAFF.

This clone was detected a few times. The chain employs TRBV5-1 and TRBJ2-1, with D perhaps matching TRBD2 (5 bases). V was cut by 2 bases and J by 12 bases, with 9 bases left in between. Germline CDR1 reads SGHRS; CDR2 reads YFSETQ. CDR3 size: 11 residues. The CDR3 loop is CASSFGDGQFF. The CDR3 coding sequence is TGCGCCAGCAGCTTCGGGGATGGGCAGTTCTTC.

This chain joins TRBV28 and TRBJ2-3; 11 bases are shared with TRBD2. This CDR3 has 19 amino acids. With V trimmed by 5 bases and J by 2 bases, 15 bases remained unmatched. Germline CDR1 reads MDHEN; CDR2 reads SYDVKM. CDR3 region: CASSLKIRGLADLTDTQYF. CDR3 DNA: TGTGCCAGCAGTCTCAAAATCCGGGGACTAGCGGACCTCACAGATACGCAGTATTTT.

The J gene is TRBJ1-1, the V gene TRBV5-1, with D possibly matching TRBD1 (5 bases). The germline CDR1 and CDR2 sequences are SGHRS and YFSETQ. Trimming removed 4 bases at V and 3 bases at J, with 13 bases between. CDR3 length equals 14 residues. CDR3 in DNA: TGCGCCAGCAGCCTAACAGGACGGGACACTGAAGCTTTCTTT. Its translation is CASSLTGRDTEAFF.

The chain is built from TRBV10-2 and TRBJ1-3, with D unresolved. The CDR3 extends over 15 amino acids. Per germline, CDR1 WSHSY and CDR2 SAAADI. V was shortened by 7 bases and J by 3 bases, with 16 bases between the two germline ends. The CDR3 spells CASTPAKPGGNTIYF. Written as DNA, the CDR3 is TGCGCCAGCACCCCGGCGAAACCGGGTGGAAACACCATATATTTT.

The chain employs TRBV6-5 and TRBJ1-5; D not resolved. CDR1 is MNHEY and CDR2 is SVGAGI in the germline V gene. The CDR3 sequence is 14 residues long. Between the trimmed V and J ends, which lost 6 bases and 0 bases, there was a span of 9 bases. The CDR3 DNA reads as TGTGCCAGCAGCCCAAGTTATAGCAATCAGCCCCAGCATTTT. Translation: CASSPSYSNQPQHF.

V is TRBV28 and J is TRBJ1-1, with no clear D. CDR1 is MDHEN and CDR2 is SYDVKM in the germline V gene. The V end lost 5 bases, the J end lost 3 bases, and 13 bases lay between the germline ends. The CDR3 spans 14 residues. Here the CDR3 reads CASSPRTSHTEAFF. The CDR3 coding sequence is TGTGCCAGCAGTCCCCGGACCTCGCACACTGAAGCTTTCTTT.

The CDR3 sequence: CASSLGTSGTNEQFF. In nucleotides, the CDR3 is TGTGCCAGCAGCTTAGGGACTAGCGGGACCAATGAGCAGTTCTTC. This chain connects TRBV27 to TRBJ2-1, with TRBD2 matching over 13 bases. V shed 6 bases, J shed 6 bases, and the junction held 5 bases outside the gene matches. Germline CDR1 is MNHEY and CDR2 is SMNVEV (reference sequence). This CDR3 has 15 residues.

V is TRBV29-1 and J is TRBJ1-2; D possibly corresponds to TRBD1 (6 bases). Germline CDR1 and CDR2: SQVTM and ANQGSEA. The CDR3 sequence is 14 residues long. Trimming took off 0 bases at V and 4 bases at J, with 12 bases between the two ends. The CDR3 sequence: CSVEDGRGSYGYTF. CDR3 in DNA: TGCAGCGTTGAAGATGGCAGGGGCAGCTATGGCTACACCTTC.

This clone was counted only a few times. The genes are TRBV7-8 and TRBJ1-1; unclear D gene. Germline CDR1 reads SGHVS; CDR2 reads FQNEAQ. V lost 6 bases and J lost 3, with 11 bases in between. The CDR3 sequence is 13 residues long. For the CDR3, the DNA is TGTGCCAGCAGGAGCGCCGACCACACTGAAGCTTTCTTT. Translated, it gives CASRSADHTEAFF.

This clone is labeled as large. This sequence joins TRBV7-2 and TRBJ1-2, with TRBD1 as a possible D gene (6 bases). Germline CDR1 SGHTA, CDR2 FQGNSA. The V and J ends lost 3 bases and 5 bases respectively, with 19 bases between them. This CDR3 contains 16 residues. Written as DNA, the CDR3 is TGTGCCAGCAGCTTGTCCTCAGGGGAGGGAAGGTATGGCTACACCTTC. It is translated as CASSLSSGEGRYGYTF.

This clone showed up just a few times. The chain carries TRBV6-5 and TRBJ2-2, with 8 positions matching TRBD1. Looked up from germline, CDR1 is MNHEY and CDR2 is SVGAGI. CDR3 size: 14 residues. V dropped 1 base and J dropped 7; count of bases not matched to a gene: 2. The CDR3 spells CASSYYRGDGELFF. The DNA of the CDR3 is TGTGCCAGCAGTTACTACAGGGGGGACGGGGAGCTGTTTTTT.